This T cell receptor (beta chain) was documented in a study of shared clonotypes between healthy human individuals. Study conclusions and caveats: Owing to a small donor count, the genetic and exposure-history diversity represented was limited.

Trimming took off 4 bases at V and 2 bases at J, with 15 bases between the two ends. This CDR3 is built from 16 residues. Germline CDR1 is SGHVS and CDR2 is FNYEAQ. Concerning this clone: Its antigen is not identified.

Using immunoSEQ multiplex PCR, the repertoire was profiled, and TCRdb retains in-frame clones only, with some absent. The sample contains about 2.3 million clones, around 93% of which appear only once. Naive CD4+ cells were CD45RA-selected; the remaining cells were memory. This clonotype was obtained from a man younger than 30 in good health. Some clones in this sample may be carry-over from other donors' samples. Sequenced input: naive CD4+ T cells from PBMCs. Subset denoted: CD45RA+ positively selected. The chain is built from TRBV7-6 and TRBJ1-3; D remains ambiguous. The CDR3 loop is CASSSYPKGAGNTIYF. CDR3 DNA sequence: TGTGCCAGCAGCTCATACCCGAAGGGCGCTGGAAACACCATATATTTT.